This T cell receptor beta chain comes out of a study of identical twins. Overall study findings and caveats: It was possible that invariant MAIT and iNKT cells partly confounded the zero-insertion analyses. Memory repertoires showed no such pattern, whereas abundant cord blood beta clonotypes carried fewer insertions.

Notes on this clonotype: The antigen is unknown.

A universal primer site was created by template switching, with the cDNA bearing unique molecular identifiers. MiXCR was run by TCRdb on the 5' RACE reads, yielding one entry per CDR3 protein. The table records 420,000 or so distinct CDR3 sequences, 18% of them present only once. V lost 1 base, J lost 8 bases, and 6 bases lay in between. The germline gives CDR1 SGHVS, CDR2 FNYEAQ. This CDR3 has 12 amino acids. Sequenced input: naive T cells sorted from blood. The chain carries TRBV7-6 and TRBJ2-1; D not certain. The sequence was obtained from a man aged 50 to 59 in good health. The CDR3 coding sequence is TGTGCCAGCAGCTTAGTAAGGTATGAGCAGTTCTTC. It codes for CASSLVRYEQFF.